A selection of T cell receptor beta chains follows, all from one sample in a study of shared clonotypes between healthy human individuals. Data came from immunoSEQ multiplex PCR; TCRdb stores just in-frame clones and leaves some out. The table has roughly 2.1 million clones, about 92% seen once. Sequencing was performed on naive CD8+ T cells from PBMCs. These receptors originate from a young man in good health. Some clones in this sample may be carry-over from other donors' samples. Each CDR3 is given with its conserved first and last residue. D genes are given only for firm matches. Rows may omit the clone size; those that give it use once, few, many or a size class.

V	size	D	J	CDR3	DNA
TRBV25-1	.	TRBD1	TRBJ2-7	CASSGPRQGYYEQYF	TGTGCCAGCTCAGGCCCGAGACAGGGGTACTACGAGCAGTACTTC
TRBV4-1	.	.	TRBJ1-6	CASSQVRGTGGDSPLHF	TGCGCCAGCAGCCAAGTGCGCGGAACAGGAGGGGATTCACCCCTCCACTTT
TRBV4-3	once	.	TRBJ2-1	CASGKARAEGWNEQFF	TGCGCCAGCGGGAAGGCAAGGGCTGAGGGTTGGAATGAGCAGTTCTTC
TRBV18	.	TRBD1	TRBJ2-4	CASSRTGGPLLAKNIQYF	TGTGCCAGCTCACGGACAGGGGGTCCCCTGCTAGCCAAAAACATTCAGTACTTC
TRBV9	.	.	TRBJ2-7	CASSPRDKSYEQYF	TGTGCCAGCAGCCCTAGGGACAAGTCCTACGAGCAGTACTTC
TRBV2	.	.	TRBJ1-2	CASSEAGWNYGYTF	TGTGCCAGCAGTGAAGCGGGGTGGAACTATGGCTACACCTTC
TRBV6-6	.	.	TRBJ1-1	CASSFALFDTEAFF	TGTGCCAGCAGTTTCGCGTTGTTTGACACTGAAGCTTTCTTT
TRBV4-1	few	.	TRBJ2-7	CASSPGRNSYEQYF	TGCGCCAGCAGCCCGGGACGGAACTCCTACGAGCAGTACTTC
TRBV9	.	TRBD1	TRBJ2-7	CASSSRSGTVTYEQYF	TGTGCCAGCAGCTCTAGATCCGGGACAGTAACCTACGAGCAGTACTTC
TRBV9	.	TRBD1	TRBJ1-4	CASSAGQAINEKLFF	TGTGCCAGCAGCGCCGGACAGGCGATTAATGAAAAACTGTTTTTT
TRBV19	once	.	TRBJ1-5	CASSRFGDQPQHF	TGTGCCAGTAGCCGTTTCGGGGATCAGCCCCAGCATTTT
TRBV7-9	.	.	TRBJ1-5	CASSLVGLNQPQHF	TGTGCCAGCAGCTTAGTAGGGCTAAATCAGCCCCAGCATTTT
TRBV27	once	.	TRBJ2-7	CASSFRFSYEQYF	TGTGCCAGCAGTTTCCGGTTCTCCTACGAGCAGTACTTC
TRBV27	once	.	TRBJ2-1	CASSWGEASEQFF	TGTGCCAGCAGTTGGGGGGAAGCCAGTGAGCAGTTCTTC
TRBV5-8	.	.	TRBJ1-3	CASSYDSSGNTIYF	TGTGCCAGCAGTTACGACAGCTCTGGAAACACCATATATTTT
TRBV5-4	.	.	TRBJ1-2	CASSQPGGRDGYTF	TGTGCCAGCAGCCAGCCAGGAGGAAGAGATGGCTACACCTTC
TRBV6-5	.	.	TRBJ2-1	CATGTTEQFF	TGTGCCACAGGTACGACAGAGCAGTTCTTC
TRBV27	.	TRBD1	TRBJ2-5	CASSLVTGGLGETQYF	TGTGCCAGCAGTTTAGTGACAGGGGGCTTGGGAGAGACCCAGTACTTC
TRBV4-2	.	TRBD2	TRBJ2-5	CASSQLAGGPWETQYF	TGTGCCAGCAGCCAATTAGCGGGAGGGCCATGGGAGACCCAGTACTTC
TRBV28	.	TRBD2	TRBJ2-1	CASNYGTSSYNEQFF	TGTGCCAGCAACTACGGGACTAGCTCCTACAATGAGCAGTTCTTC
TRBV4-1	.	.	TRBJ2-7	CASSQVGAQTYEQYF	TGCGCCAGCAGCCAAGTGGGGGCCCAAACCTACGAGCAGTACTTC
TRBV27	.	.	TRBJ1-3	CASSPRGASGNTIYF	TGTGCCAGCAGTCCAAGAGGGGCCTCTGGAAACACCATATATTTT
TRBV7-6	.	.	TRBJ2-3	CASSLEARRRDTQYF	TGTGCCAGCAGCTTAGAGGCTAGAAGGAGGGATACGCAGTATTTT
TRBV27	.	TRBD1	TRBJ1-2	CASSIQPTGDGYTF	TGTGCCAGCAGTATCCAGCCCACAGGGGATGGCTACACCTTC
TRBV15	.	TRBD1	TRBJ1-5	CATSRPGATGGNQPQHF	TGTGCCACCAGCAGACCCGGGGCCACAGGGGGGAATCAGCCCCAGCATTTT
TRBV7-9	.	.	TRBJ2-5	CASSWYGDETQYF	TGTGCCAGCAGCTGGTACGGGGACGAGACCCAGTACTTC